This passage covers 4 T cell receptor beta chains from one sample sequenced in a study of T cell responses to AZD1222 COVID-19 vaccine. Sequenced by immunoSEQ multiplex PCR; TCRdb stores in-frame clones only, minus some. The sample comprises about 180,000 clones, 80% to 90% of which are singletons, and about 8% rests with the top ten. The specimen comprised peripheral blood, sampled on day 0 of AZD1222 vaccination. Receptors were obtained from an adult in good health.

CDR3 DNA sequence: TGTGCCATCAGTGAGTCCATCATTGCGGGGGGGCCCTCTGGGGCCAACGTCCTGACTTTC. This codes for CAISESIIAGGPSGANVLTF. This sequence joins TRBV10-3 and TRBJ2-6; 9 positions match TRBD2. Germline-derived CDR1 and CDR2 are ENHRY and SYGVKD. Losses at the gene ends were 0 bases for V and 0 bases for J; bases not matched to a gene: 9. The CDR3 runs 20 residues.

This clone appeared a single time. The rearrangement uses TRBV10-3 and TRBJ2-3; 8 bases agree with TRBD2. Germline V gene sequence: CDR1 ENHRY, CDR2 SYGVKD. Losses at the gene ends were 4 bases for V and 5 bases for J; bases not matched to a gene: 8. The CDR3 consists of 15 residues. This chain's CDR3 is CAISGAGALGDTQYF. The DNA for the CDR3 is TGTGCCATCAGTGGAGCGGGGGCCTTGGGAGATACGCAGTATTTT.

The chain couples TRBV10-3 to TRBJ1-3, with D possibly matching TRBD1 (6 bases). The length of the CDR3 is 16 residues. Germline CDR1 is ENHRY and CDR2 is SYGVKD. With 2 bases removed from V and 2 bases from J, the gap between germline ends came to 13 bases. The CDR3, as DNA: TGTGCCATCAGTGAGACAAAAGCAGGGGCTGGAAACACCATATATTTT. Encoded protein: CAISETKAGAGNTIYF.

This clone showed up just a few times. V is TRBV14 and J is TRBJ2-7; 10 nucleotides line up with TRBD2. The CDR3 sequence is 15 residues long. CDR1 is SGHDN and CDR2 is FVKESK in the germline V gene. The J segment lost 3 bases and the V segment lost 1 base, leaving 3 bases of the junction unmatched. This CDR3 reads CASSQALAGDYEQYF. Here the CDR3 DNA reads TGTGCCAGCAGCCAAGCCCTAGCGGGGGACTACGAGCAGTACTTC.